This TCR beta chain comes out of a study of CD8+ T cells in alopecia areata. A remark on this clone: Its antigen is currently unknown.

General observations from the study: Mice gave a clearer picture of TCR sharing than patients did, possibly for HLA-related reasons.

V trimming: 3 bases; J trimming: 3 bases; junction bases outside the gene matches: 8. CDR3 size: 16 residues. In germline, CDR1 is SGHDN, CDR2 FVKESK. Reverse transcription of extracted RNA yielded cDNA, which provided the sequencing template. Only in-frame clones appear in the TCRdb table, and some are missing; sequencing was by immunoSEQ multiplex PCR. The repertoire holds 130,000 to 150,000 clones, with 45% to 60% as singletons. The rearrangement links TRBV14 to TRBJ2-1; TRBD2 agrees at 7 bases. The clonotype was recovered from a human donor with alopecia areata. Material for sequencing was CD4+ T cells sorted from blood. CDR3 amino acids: CASSQAPAGYYNEQFF. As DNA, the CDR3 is TGTGCCAGCAGCCAGGCTCCAGCGGGATACTACAATGAGCAGTTCTTC.